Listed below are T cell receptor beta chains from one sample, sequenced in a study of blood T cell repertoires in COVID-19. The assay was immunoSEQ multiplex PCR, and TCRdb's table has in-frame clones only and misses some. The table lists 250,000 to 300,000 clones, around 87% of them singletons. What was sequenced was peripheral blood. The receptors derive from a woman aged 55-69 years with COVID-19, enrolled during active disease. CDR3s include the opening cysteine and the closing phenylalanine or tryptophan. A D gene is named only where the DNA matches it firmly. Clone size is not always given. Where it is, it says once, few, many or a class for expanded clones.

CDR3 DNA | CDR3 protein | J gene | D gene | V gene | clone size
TGCGCCAGCAGCTCCTCAGGGGGGATAGTGAGGGCTGAAGCTTTCTTT | CASSSSGGIVRAEAFF | TRBJ1-1 | TRBD1 | TRBV5-1 | NA
TGCGCCAGCAGCTTGGCTCTAGCGGGAGGAGTCGGGGAGCTGTTTTTT | CASSLALAGGVGELFF | TRBJ2-2 | TRBD2 | TRBV5-1 | NA
TGTGCCAGCAGAACAGGTTCAGGAGCTTTCTTT | CASRTGSGAFF | TRBJ1-1 | NA | TRBV6-5 | NA
TGTGCCAGCAGCTTGGGATTCGGGAGGAGCACAGATACGCAGTATTTT | CASSLGFGRSTDTQYF | TRBJ2-3 | TRBD2 | TRBV5-8 | NA
TGCGCCAGCAGCTTGCGAGGTAGCGGAGACTCCTACAATGAGCAGTTCTTC | CASSLRGSGDSYNEQFF | TRBJ2-1 | NA | TRBV5-1 | NA
TGTGCCAGCTCACCACTTAGCGACAGGCTGACGGGGTCTAATGAAAAACTGTTTTTT | CASSPLSDRLTGSNEKLFF | TRBJ1-4 | NA | TRBV18 | NA
TGTGCCAGCAGCTTAGGCAGGGATTCTGGTTCACCCCTCCACTTT | CASSLGRDSGSPLHF | TRBJ1-6 | NA | TRBV2 | NA
TGTGCCAGCAGTTTACAGGGCTATAATTCACCCCTCCACTTT | CASSLQGYNSPLHF | TRBJ1-6 | NA | TRBV28 | NA
TGTGCCAGTAGACTGGACAGTCTGGATGGCTACACCTTC | CASRLDSLDGYTF | TRBJ1-2 | NA | TRBV19 | NA
TGTGCCACCAGCAGACCAACCCGGGACAGGGGATCGGGTGGGATATTGCCTGAAGCTTTCTTT | CATSRPTRDRGSGGILPEAFF | TRBJ1-1 | TRBD1 | TRBV15 | NA
TGTGCCAGCAGCTCAGGCCCCGGACAGGCTAACAATGAGCAGTTCTTC | CASSSGPGQANNEQFF | TRBJ2-1 | TRBD1 | TRBV27 | NA
TGTGCCAGCAAGAGGGACTCCCGGGGCTACGAGCAGTACTTC | CASKRDSRGYEQYF | TRBJ2-7 | NA | TRBV28 | NA
TGTGCCAGCAGTTACGCCTACCCCGGGGGTGTGTTTGAAGCTTTCTTT | CASSYAYPGGVFEAFF | TRBJ1-1 | NA | TRBV6-2/TRBV6-3 | NA
TGTGCCAGCAGTTCCAGGCTGGTGACTAGCGGACTTCAATACTCCTACGAGCAGTACTTC | CASSSRLVTSGLQYSYEQYF | TRBJ2-7 | TRBD2 | TRBV28 | NA
TGTGCCTGGAGTAACGGTTTCTCTGGAAACACCATATATTTT | CAWSNGFSGNTIYF | TRBJ1-3 | NA | TRBV30 | NA
TGCGCCAGCAGCCAAGAGGCGGGAGGGGTTCGGACCGGGGAGCTGTTTTTT | CASSQEAGGVRTGELFF | TRBJ2-2 | TRBD2 | TRBV4-3 | NA
TGTGCCAGCATCCAGGGATACTATGGCTACACCTTC | CASIQGYYGYTF | TRBJ1-2 | NA | TRBV21-1 | NA
TGTGCCAGCAGTCCCATCCAGGGTGCGCCCCTCCACTTT | CASSPIQGAPLHF | TRBJ1-6 | NA | TRBV12-3/TRBV12-4 | NA
TGTGCCAGCAGCGGTCAGGGGGCGCTTAGAAACACCATATATTTT | CASSGQGALRNTIYF | TRBJ1-3 | TRBD1 | TRBV9 | few
TGTGCCTGGAGTGTCTACGCATTGGGCGAAGCTTTCTTT | CAWSVYALGEAFF | TRBJ1-1 | NA | TRBV30 | NA
TGTGCCAGCAGCCTGGAAAACGCGGGAGCCAAAAACATTCAGTACTTC | CASSLENAGAKNIQYF | TRBJ2-4 | NA | TRBV7-2 | NA
TGTGCCAGCAGTTTTACAGGGCGAGGCGGCTACACCTTC | CASSFTGRGGYTF | TRBJ1-2 | NA | TRBV28 | NA
TGTGCCAGCAGTAAGACTAGCGGTAAATACAATGAGCAGTTCTTC | CASSKTSGKYNEQFF | TRBJ2-1 | TRBD2 | TRBV6-4 | NA